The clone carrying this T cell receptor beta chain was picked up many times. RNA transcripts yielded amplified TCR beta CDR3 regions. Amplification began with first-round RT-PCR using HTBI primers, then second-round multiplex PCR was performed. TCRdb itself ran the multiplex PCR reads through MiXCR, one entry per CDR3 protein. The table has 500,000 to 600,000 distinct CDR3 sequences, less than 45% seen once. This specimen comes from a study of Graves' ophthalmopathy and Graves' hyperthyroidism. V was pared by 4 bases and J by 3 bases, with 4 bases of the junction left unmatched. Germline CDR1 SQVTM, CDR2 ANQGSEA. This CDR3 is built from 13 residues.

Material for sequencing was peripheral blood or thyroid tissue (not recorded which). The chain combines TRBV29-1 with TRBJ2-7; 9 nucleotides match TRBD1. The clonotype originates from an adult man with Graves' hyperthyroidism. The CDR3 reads CSVGTGVIYEQYF. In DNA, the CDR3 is TGCAGCGTTGGGACAGGGGTAATCTACGAGCAGTACTTC.